This is a list of T cell receptor beta chains from one sample in a study of blood T cell repertoires in COVID-19. Using immunoSEQ multiplex PCR, the repertoire was profiled, and TCRdb retains in-frame clones only, with some absent. This sample carries roughly 310,000 clones, around nine tenths of them seen once, and the ten largest clones take 4%. Sequenced: peripheral blood. These TCRs come from a woman aged 45-59 years with active or convalescent COVID-19. Both conserved end residues are part of each CDR3. The D gene is left open where the match is weak. Clone size, where shown, is once, few, many, or a class for clones that have expanded.

v_gene	abundance	len	j_gene	d_gene	CDR3aa	CDR3nt
TRBV15	-	16	TRBJ2-3	TRBD1	CATSRAGGGQGDTQYF	TGTGCCACCAGCAGAGCCGGGGGGGGACAGGGGGATACGCAGTATTTT
TRBV5-1	few	16	TRBJ1-1	TRBD1	CASSSGTGAIRNEAFF	TGCGCCAGCAGCTCCGGGACAGGGGCGATCAGGAATGAAGCTTTCTTT
TRBV2	-	16	TRBJ2-2	TRBD2	CASMSRLARIAGELFF	TGTGCCAGCATGAGTCGACTAGCGAGAATCGCCGGGGAGCTGTTTTTT
TRBV30	-	13	TRBJ2-5	-	CAWSGGPGETQYF	TGTGCCTGGAGCGGGGGTCCCGGGGAGACCCAGTACTTC
TRBV11-3	-	13	TRBJ2-7	-	CASSLYHGYEQYF	TGTGCCAGCAGCTTATACCACGGCTACGAGCAGTACTTC
TRBV5-1	-	13	TRBJ2-5	TRBD1	CASSPGQGETQYF	TGCGCCAGCAGCCCGGGACAGGGGGAGACCCAGTACTTC
TRBV18	once	12	TRBJ1-3	-	CASSGEENTIYF	TGTGCCAGCTCAGGAGAAGAGAACACCATATATTTT
TRBV4-3	-	14	TRBJ2-2	-	CASSQFKNTGELFF	TGCGCCAGCAGCCAGTTTAAGAACACCGGGGAGCTGTTTTTT
TRBV25-1	-	13	TRBJ1-1	TRBD1	CASSADRVTEAFF	TGTGCCAGCAGTGCTGACAGGGTCACTGAAGCTTTCTTT
TRBV2	-	15	TRBJ2-1	TRBD1	CASRPATGTYNEQFF	TGTGCCAGCAGACCCGCGACAGGGACCTACAATGAGCAGTTCTTC
TRBV4-3	-	16	TRBJ2-2	-	CASSQVLTGYTGELFF	TGCGCCAGCAGCCAAGTATTGACAGGCTACACCGGGGAGCTGTTTTTT
TRBV7-8	-	13	TRBJ1-5	-	CASSQFSNQPQHF	TGTGCCAGCAGTCAGTTTAGCAATCAGCCCCAGCATTTT
TRBV20-1	-	11	TRBJ1-1	TRBD1	CSAPGTDKAFF	TGCAGTGCTCCGGGGACAGATAAAGCTTTCTTT
TRBV19	-	16	TRBJ1-5	-	CASSLTGVGWGQPQHF	TGTGCCAGTAGTTTAACAGGAGTAGGTTGGGGTCAGCCCCAGCATTTT
TRBV7-8	many	13	TRBJ2-5	-	CASTLALQETQYF	TGTGCCAGCACTCTGGCTCTCCAAGAGACCCAGTACTTC
TRBV9	-	14	TRBJ2-7	TRBD2	CASSVRGRESEQYF	TGTGCCAGCAGCGTGCGAGGGAGGGAGAGTGAGCAGTACTTC
TRBV5-1	-	14	TRBJ1-2	-	CASSTTGDNYGYTF	TGCGCCAGCAGCACTACGGGAGATAACTATGGCTACACCTTC
TRBV2	few	14	TRBJ2-7	TRBD1	CASSGQGVAYEQYF	TGTGCCAGCAGTGGACAGGGAGTCGCCTACGAGCAGTACTTC
TRBV28	once	13	TRBJ1-2	-	CASRMARNYGYTF	TGTGCCAGCAGGATGGCCAGGAACTATGGCTACACCTTC
TRBV28	-	14	TRBJ1-5	TRBD1	CASNTDRAYQPQHF	TGTGCCAGCAACACGGACAGGGCCTATCAGCCCCAGCATTTT
TRBV4-1	many	17	TRBJ2-7	-	CASSQEFRGGVSYEQYF	TGCGCCAGCAGCCAAGAATTTAGGGGAGGCGTCTCCTACGAGCAGTACTTC
TRBV3-1/TRBV3-2	-	17	TRBJ1-1	-	CASSQAGLSGLGTEAFF	TGTGCCAGCAGCCAAGCGGGATTGTCGGGGTTGGGGACTGAAGCTTTCTTT
TRBV14	few	13	TRBJ2-7	-	CASSRGPLYEQYF	TGTGCCAGCAGCCGAGGGCCGCTCTACGAGCAGTACTTC
TRBV9	few	14	TRBJ2-3	TRBD2	CASNLAGLTDTQYF	TGTGCCAGCAACCTAGCGGGCCTCACAGATACGCAGTATTTT
TRBV27	-	15	TRBJ1-1	-	CASSTTGGFNTEAFF	TGTGCCAGCAGTACCACGGGGGGCTTCAACACTGAAGCTTTCTTT
TRBV30	-	14	TRBJ2-2	TRBD2	CAWSKLAGAGELFF	TGTGCCTGGAGTAAACTAGCGGGAGCCGGGGAGCTGTTTTTT
TRBV10-3	-	14	TRBJ2-1	TRBD2	CAIKAGEDYNEQFF	TGTGCCATCAAAGCGGGAGAGGACTACAATGAGCAGTTCTTC
TRBV2	-	17	TRBJ2-1	TRBD2	CASSELAGRISYNEQFF	TGTGCCAGCAGTGAACTAGCGGGTCGAATCTCCTACAATGAGCAGTTCTTC
TRBV4-2	-	13	TRBJ2-2	-	CASSQDLPGKLFF	TGTGCCAGCAGCCAAGATCTACCGGGGAAGCTGTTTTTT
TRBV5-4	few	14	TRBJ2-7	TRBD1	CASSQQGQSYEQYF	TGTGCCAGCAGCCAACAGGGACAGTCCTACGAGCAGTACTTC
TRBV11-2	-	13	TRBJ2-3	-	CASSLGALNTQYF	TGTGCCAGCAGCTTAGGGGCTTTAAATACGCAGTATTTT
TRBV7-3	-	19	TRBJ2-6	-	CASSLRSLFRGSGANVLTF	TGTGCCAGCAGCTTAAGATCCCTCTTTAGAGGGTCTGGGGCCAACGTCCTGACTTTC
TRBV13	once	13	TRBJ1-2	TRBD1	CASSLGQGDGYTF	TGTGCCAGCAGCTTAGGACAGGGGGATGGCTACACCTTC
TRBV25-1	-	14	TRBJ2-7	TRBD1	CASSERGRAYEQYF	TGTGCCAGCAGTGAAAGGGGGCGCGCCTACGAGCAGTACTTC
TRBV5-4	-	18	TRBJ2-6	TRBD2	CASSSQAGGPTGANVLTF	TGTGCCAGCAGCTCACAAGCGGGAGGGCCGACTGGGGCCAACGTCCTGACTTTC
TRBV7-2	-	14	TRBJ1-2	TRBD1	CASSLQWTGGSYTF	TGTGCCAGCAGCTTACAGTGGACAGGGGGGAGCTACACCTTC
TRBV29-1	-	14	TRBJ2-1	TRBD2	CSVERTSGNNEQFF	TGCAGCGTGGAGAGGACTAGCGGAAACAATGAGCAGTTCTTC
TRBV18	few	18	TRBJ1-1	TRBD1	CASSPQDVTGAILTEAFF	TGTGCCAGCTCACCGCAGGATGTGACAGGGGCTATCCTTACTGAAGCTTTCTTT
TRBV27	-	15	TRBJ1-4	-	CASSLSSGLEEKLFF	TGTGCCAGCAGTTTATCGTCGGGGTTGGAAGAAAAACTGTTTTTT
TRBV19	-	14	TRBJ2-5	-	CASSRQSRQETQYF	TGTGCCAGTAGCAGACAGTCCCGGCAGGAGACCCAGTACTTC